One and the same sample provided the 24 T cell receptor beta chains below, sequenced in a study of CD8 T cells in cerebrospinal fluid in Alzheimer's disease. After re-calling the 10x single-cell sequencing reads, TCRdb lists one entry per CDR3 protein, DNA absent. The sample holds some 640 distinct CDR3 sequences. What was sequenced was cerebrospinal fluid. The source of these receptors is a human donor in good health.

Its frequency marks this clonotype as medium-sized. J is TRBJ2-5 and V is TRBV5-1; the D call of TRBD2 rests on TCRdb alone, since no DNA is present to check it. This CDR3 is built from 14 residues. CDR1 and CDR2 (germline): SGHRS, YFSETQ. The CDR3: CASSLVGSQETQYF.

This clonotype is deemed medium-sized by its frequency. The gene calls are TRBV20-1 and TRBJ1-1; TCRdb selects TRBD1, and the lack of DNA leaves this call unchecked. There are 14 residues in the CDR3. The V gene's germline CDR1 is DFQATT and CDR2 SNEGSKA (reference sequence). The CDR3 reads CSARDIQGITEAFF.

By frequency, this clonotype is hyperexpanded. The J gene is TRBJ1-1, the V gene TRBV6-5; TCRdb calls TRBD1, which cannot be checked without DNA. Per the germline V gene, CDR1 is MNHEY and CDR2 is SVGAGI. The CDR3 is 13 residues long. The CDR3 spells CASRSTSVAEAFF.

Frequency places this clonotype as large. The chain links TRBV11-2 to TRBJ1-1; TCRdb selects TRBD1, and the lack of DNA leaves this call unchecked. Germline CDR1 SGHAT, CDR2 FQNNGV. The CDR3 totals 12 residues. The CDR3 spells CASSRSGPPTFF.

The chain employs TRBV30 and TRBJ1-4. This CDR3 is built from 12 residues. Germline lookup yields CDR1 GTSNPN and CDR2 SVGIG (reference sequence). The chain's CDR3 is CAWTATNEKLFF.

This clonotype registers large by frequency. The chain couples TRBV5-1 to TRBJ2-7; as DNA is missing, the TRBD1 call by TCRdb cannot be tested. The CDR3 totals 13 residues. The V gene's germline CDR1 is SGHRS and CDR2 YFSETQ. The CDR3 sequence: CASSLLGDYEQYF.

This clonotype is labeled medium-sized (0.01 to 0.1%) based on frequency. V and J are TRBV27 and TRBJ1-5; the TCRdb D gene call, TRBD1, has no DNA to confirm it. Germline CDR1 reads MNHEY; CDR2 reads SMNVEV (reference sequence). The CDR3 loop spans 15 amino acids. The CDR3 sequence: CASSQGTGNNQPQHF.

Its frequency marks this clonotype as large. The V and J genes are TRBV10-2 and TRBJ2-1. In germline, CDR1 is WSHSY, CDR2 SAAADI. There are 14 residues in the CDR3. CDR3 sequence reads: CASRGSGPYNEQFF.

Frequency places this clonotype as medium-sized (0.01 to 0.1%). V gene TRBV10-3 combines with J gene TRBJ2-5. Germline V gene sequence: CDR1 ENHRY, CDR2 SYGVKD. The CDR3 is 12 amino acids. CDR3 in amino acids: CAIRNEWETQYF.

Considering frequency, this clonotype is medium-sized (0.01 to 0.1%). The CDR3 sequence: CANGPGGTASNQPQHF. V gene TRBV28 combines with J gene TRBJ1-5; TCRdb lists TRBD1, though no DNA is available to test this call. The CDR3 loop spans 16 amino acids. The germline V gene encodes CDR1 MDHEN and CDR2 SYDVKM. Filled out from reference TRBV28 and TRBJ1-5, the complete variable domain reads DVKVTQSSRYLVKRTGEKVFLECVQDMDHENMFWYRQDPGLGLRLIYFSYDVKMKEKGDIPEGYSVSREKKERFSLILESASTNQTSMYLCANGPGGTASNQPQHFGDGTRLSIL.

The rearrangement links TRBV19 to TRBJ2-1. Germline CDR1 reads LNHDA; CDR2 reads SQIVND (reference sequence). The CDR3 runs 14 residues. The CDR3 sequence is CASSIDQKGNEQFF.

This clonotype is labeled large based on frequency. CDR3: CASSIGQGAGEQFF. The V gene is TRBV5-1, the J gene TRBJ2-1; TCRdb outputs TRBD1, but without DNA this stays unchecked. The CDR3 is 14 residues long. Germline loops: CDR1 SGHRS, CDR2 YFSETQ.

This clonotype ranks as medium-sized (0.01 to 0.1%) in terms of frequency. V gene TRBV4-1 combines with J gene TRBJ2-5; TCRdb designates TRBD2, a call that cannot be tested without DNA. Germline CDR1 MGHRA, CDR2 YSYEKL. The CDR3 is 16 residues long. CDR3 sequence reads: CASSQDLTSGWKTQYF.

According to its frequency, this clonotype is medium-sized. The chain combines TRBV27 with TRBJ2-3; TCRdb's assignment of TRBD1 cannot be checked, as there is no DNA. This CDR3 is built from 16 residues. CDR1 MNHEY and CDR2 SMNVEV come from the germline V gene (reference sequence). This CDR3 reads CASSSRQGRFTDTQYF.

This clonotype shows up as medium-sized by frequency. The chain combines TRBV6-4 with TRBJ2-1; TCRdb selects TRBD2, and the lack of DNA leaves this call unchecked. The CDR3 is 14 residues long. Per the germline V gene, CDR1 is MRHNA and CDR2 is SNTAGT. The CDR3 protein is CASSTDYGYNEQFF.

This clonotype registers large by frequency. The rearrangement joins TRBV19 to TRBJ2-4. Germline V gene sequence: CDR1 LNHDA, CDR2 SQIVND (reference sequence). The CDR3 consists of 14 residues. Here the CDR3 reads CASSLRGLKNIQYF. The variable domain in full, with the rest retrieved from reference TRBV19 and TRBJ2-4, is DGGITQSPKYLFRKEGQNVTLSCEQNLNHDAMYWYRQDPGQGLRLIYYSQIVNDFQKGDIAEGYSVSREKKESFPLTVTSAQKNPTAFYLCASSLRGLKNIQYFGAGTRLSVL.

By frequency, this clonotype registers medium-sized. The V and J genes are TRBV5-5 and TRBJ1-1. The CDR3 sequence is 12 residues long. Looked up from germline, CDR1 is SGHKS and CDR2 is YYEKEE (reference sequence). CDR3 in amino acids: CASRSRYTEAFF.

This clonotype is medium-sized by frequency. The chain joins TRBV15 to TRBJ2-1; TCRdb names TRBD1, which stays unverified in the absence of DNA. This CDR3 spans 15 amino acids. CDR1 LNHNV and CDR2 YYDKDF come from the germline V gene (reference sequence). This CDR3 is CATSVQGGPYNEQFF.

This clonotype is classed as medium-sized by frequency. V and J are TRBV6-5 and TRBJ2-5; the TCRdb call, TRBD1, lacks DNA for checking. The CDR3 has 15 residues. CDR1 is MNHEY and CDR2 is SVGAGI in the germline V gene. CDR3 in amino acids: CASSYWSGGTETQYF.

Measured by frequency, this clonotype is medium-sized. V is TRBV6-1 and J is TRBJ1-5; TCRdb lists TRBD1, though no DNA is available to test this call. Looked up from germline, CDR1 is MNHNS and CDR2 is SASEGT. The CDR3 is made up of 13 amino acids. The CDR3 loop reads CASSAGGNQPQHF.

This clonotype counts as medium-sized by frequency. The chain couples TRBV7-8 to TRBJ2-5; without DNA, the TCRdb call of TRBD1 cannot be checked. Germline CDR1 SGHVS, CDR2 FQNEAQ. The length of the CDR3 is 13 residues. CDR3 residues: CASRHSDSNKSYF. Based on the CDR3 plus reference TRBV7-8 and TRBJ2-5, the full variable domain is GAGVSQSPRYKVAKRGQDVALRCDPISGHVSLFWYQQALGQGPEFLTYFQNEAQLDKSGLPSDRFFAERPEGSVSTLKIQRTQQEDSAVYLCASRHSDSNKSYFGPGTRLLVL.

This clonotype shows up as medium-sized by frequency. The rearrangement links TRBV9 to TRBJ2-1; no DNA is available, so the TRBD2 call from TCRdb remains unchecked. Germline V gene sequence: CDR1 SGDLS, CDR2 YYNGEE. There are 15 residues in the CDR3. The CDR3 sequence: CASSVAGLAGWEQFF. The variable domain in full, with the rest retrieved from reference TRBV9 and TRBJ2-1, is DSGVTQTPKHLITATGQRVTLRCSPRSGDLSVYWYQQSLDQGLQFLIQYYNGEERAKGNILERFSAQQFPDLHSELNLSSLELGDSALYFCASSVAGLAGWEQFFGPGTRLTVL.

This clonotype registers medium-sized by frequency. This CDR3 reads CASSQLLAETQYF. The chain carries TRBV6-1 and TRBJ2-5; TCRdb indicates TRBD2, and absent DNA this call remains unverified. This CDR3 comprises 13 residues. Germline values: CDR1 MNHNS, CDR2 SASEGT.

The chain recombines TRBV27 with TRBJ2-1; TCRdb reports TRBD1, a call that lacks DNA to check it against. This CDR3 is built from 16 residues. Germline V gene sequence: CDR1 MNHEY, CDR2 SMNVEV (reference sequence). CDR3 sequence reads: CASSLLLVGQNNEQFF.